Listed below are T cell receptor beta chains from one sample, sequenced in a study of cytomegalovirus exposure and HLA in healthy donors. Repertoires were generated with immunoSEQ multiplex PCR, while TCRdb's copy carries only in-frame clones and drops some. The sample shows approximately 180,000 clones, about 80% of them seen only once. Sequencing used PBMCs. These TCRs come from a young man in good health and CMV-seronegative. Each CDR3 is given with its conserved first and last residue. Each record gives: clone size, J gene, V gene, CDR3 protein. For some rows the clone size is stated as once, few or many, or as a class when expanded; others skip it.

clone size: once
J gene: TRBJ2-7
V gene: TRBV5-1
CDR3 protein: CASSFERGEQYF

clone size: once
J gene: TRBJ2-7
V gene: TRBV5-1
CDR3 protein: CASSEEGQGVYEQYF

clone size: NA
J gene: TRBJ2-7
V gene: TRBV6-5
CDR3 protein: CASRVGMDRSNEQYF

clone size: NA
J gene: TRBJ1-1
V gene: TRBV7-3
CDR3 protein: CASSLSGNTEAFF

clone size: NA
J gene: TRBJ2-7
V gene: TRBV10-3
CDR3 protein: CASANRDFDEQYF

clone size: once
J gene: TRBJ2-1
V gene: TRBV29-1
CDR3 protein: CSVDLPWTGTHNEQFF

clone size: NA
J gene: TRBJ2-7
V gene: TRBV6-5
CDR3 protein: CASSYDTGGNYEQYF

clone size: few
J gene: TRBJ1-1
V gene: TRBV4-3
CDR3 protein: CASSQVFYTEAFF

clone size: once
J gene: TRBJ2-7
V gene: TRBV25-1
CDR3 protein: CASSDTGRYEQYF

clone size: NA
J gene: TRBJ1-4
V gene: TRBV7-9
CDR3 protein: CASSPTDRFGEKLFF

clone size: NA
J gene: TRBJ2-7
V gene: TRBV30
CDR3 protein: CAGRGIYEQYF

clone size: NA
J gene: TRBJ1-2
V gene: TRBV7-2
CDR3 protein: CASSLPGLTAPNYGYTF

clone size: NA
J gene: TRBJ2-2
V gene: TRBV4-2
CDR3 protein: CASSPRTSGGAANTGELFF

clone size: NA
J gene: TRBJ2-7
V gene: TRBV2
CDR3 protein: CASRGLHALFEQYF

clone size: few
J gene: TRBJ2-7
V gene: TRBV27
CDR3 protein: CASSSHLASYEQYF

clone size: NA
J gene: TRBJ1-2
V gene: TRBV5-8
CDR3 protein: CASSLELDRGWHPYGYTF

clone size: NA
J gene: TRBJ2-7
V gene: TRBV5-1
CDR3 protein: CASRVSATGTSSYEQYF

clone size: once
J gene: TRBJ1-4
V gene: TRBV29-1
CDR3 protein: CSVVSASATNEKLFF

clone size: NA
J gene: TRBJ1-4
V gene: TRBV25-1
CDR3 protein: CASSEFRGGYEKLFF

clone size: NA
J gene: TRBJ2-4
V gene: TRBV6-1
CDR3 protein: CASSIQGIWNIQYF

clone size: NA
J gene: TRBJ2-7
V gene: TRBV12-5
CDR3 protein: CASGLVQGQGKREQYF

clone size: once
J gene: TRBJ1-4
V gene: TRBV6-5
CDR3 protein: CASSGGGGGIKKLFF

clone size: few
J gene: TRBJ2-3
V gene: TRBV21-1
CDR3 protein: CASSKKADSKLTDTQYF

clone size: NA
J gene: TRBJ2-2
V gene: TRBV6-1
CDR3 protein: CASSDPYTGELFF

clone size: NA
J gene: TRBJ1-2
V gene: TRBV11-3
CDR3 protein: CASSLGGMGYTF

clone size: once
J gene: TRBJ2-3
V gene: TRBV2
CDR3 protein: CASRGLLDTQYF

clone size: NA
J gene: TRBJ2-3
V gene: TRBV27
CDR3 protein: CASSLAGDTQYF

clone size: NA
J gene: TRBJ2-7
V gene: TRBV7-2
CDR3 protein: CASSRDRAGEQYF

clone size: NA
J gene: TRBJ2-5
V gene: TRBV2
CDR3 protein: CASNPGLAQETQYF

clone size: NA
J gene: TRBJ1-4
V gene: TRBV6-1
CDR3 protein: CASRDGLNEKLFF

clone size: NA
J gene: TRBJ2-1
V gene: TRBV28
CDR3 protein: CASSPSAGRGTDEQFF

clone size: NA
J gene: TRBJ2-5
V gene: TRBV19
CDR3 protein: CASSIGYGQGEETQYF

clone size: once
J gene: TRBJ2-3
V gene: TRBV28
CDR3 protein: CASSILESDTQYF

clone size: NA
J gene: TRBJ2-2
V gene: TRBV9
CDR3 protein: CASSDGSNTGELFF

clone size: NA
J gene: TRBJ2-5
V gene: TRBV7-9
CDR3 protein: CASSGKPKETQYF

clone size: NA
J gene: TRBJ2-2
V gene: TRBV7-8
CDR3 protein: CASSSRDRDTGELFF

clone size: NA
J gene: TRBJ2-7
V gene: TRBV6-1
CDR3 protein: CASSEAPGSTSYEQYF

clone size: few
J gene: TRBJ1-2
V gene: TRBV19
CDR3 protein: CASAPGLGNYGYTF

clone size: NA
J gene: TRBJ2-1
V gene: TRBV4-3
CDR3 protein: CASSTSLLAGGSIREQFF

clone size: NA
J gene: TRBJ2-2
V gene: TRBV2
CDR3 protein: CASSILQDTGELFF

clone size: once
J gene: TRBJ2-7
V gene: TRBV7-2
CDR3 protein: CASSSMDRTEQYF

clone size: NA
J gene: TRBJ2-7
V gene: TRBV4-2
CDR3 protein: CASSQGRGATYEQYF